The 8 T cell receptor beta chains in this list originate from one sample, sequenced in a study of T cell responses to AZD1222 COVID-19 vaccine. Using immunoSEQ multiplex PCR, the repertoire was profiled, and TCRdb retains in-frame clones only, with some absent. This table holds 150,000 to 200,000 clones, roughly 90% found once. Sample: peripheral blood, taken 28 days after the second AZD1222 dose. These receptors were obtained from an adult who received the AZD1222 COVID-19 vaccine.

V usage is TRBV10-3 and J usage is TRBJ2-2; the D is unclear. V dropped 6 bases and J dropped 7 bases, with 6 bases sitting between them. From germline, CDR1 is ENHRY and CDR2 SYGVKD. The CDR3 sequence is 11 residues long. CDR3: CAIRVSGELFF. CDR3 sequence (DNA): TGTGCCATCAGAGTAAGCGGGGAGCTGTTTTTT.

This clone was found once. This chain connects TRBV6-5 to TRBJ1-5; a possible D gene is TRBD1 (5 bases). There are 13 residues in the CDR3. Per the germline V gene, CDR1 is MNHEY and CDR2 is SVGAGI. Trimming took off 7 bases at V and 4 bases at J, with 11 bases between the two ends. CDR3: CASKTGANQPQHF. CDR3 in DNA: TGTGCCAGCAAGACCGGGGCTAATCAGCCCCAGCATTTT.

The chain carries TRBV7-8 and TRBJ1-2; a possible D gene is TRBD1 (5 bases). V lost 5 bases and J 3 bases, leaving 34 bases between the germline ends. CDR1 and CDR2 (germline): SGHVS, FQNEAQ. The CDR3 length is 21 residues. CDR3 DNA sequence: TGTGCCAGCAGCATTAAACTGGGGGGTTTGACAGACTCTGGGGGTGACTATGGCTACACCTTC. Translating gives CASSIKLGGLTDSGGDYGYTF. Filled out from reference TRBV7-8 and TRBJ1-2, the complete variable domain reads GAGVSQSPRYKVAKRGQDVALRCDPISGHVSLFWYQQALGQGPEFLTYFQNEAQLDKSGLPSDRFFAERPEGSVSTLKIQRTQQEDSAVYLCASSIKLGGLTDSGGDYGYTFGSGTRLTVV.

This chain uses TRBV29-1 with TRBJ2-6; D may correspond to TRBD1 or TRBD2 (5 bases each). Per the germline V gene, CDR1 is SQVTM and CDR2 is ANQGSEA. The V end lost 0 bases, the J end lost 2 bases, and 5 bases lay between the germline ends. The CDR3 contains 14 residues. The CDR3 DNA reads TGCAGCGTTGAAGAGGGGGCTGGGGCCAACGTCCTGACTTTC. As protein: CSVEEGAGANVLTF.

The CDR3 loop reads CASSDRTDTQYF. In DNA form, the CDR3 reads TGTGCCAGCAGTGACCGTACAGATACGCAGTATTTT. V gene TRBV6-4 combines with J gene TRBJ2-3, with unresolved D. V was cut by 2 bases and J by 3 bases, with 3 bases left in between. CDR3 length equals 12 residues. CDR1 and CDR2 from the germline V gene are MRHNA and SNTAGT.

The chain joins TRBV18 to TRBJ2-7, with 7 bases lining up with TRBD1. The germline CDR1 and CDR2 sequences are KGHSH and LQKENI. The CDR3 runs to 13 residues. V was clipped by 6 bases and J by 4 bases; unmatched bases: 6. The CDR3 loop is CASSEQGTYEQYF. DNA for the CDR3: TGTGCCAGCTCCGAACAGGGGACATACGAGCAGTACTTC. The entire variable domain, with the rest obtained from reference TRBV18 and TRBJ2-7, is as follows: NAGVMQNPRHLVRRRGQEARLRCSPMKGHSHVYWYRQLPEEGLKFMVYLQKENIIDESGMPKERFSAEFPKEGPSILRIQQVVRGDSAAYFCASSEQGTYEQYFGPGTRLTVT.

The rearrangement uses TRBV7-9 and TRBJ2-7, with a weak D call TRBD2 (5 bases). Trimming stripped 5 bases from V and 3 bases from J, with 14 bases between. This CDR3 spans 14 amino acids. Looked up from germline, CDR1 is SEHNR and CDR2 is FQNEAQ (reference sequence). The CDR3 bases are TGTGCCAGCAGCGTTTCCGAGGCGGGCTACGAGCAGTACTTC. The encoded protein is CASSVSEAGYEQYF.

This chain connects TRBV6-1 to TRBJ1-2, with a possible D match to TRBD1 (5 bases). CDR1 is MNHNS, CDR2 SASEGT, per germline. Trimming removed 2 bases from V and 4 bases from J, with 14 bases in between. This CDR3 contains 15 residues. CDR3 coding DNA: TGTGCCAGCAGTGAAAGTGTCAGGGAGGCCTATGGCTACACCTTC. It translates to CASSESVREAYGYTF.